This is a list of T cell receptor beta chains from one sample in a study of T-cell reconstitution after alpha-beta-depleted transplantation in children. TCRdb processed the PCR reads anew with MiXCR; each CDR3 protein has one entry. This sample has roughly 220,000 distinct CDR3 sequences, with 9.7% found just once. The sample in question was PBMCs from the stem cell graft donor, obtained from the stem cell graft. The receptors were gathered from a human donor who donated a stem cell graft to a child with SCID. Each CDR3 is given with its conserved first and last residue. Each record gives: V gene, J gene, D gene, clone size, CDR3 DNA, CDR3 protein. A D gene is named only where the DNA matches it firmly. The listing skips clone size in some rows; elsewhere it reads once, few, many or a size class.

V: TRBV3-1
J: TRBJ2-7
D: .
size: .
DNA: TGTGCCAGCAGCCAAGATCGAGTTTCGGAAACCTACGAGCAGTACTTC
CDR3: CASSQDRVSETYEQYF

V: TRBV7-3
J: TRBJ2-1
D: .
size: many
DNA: TGTGCCAGCAGCCCGGGACGGTGGTCCAATGAGCAGTTCTTC
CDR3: CASSPGRWSNEQFF

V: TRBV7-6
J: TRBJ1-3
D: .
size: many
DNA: TGTGCCAGCAGCTCCGGGTGGGCGGAAAACACCATATATTTT
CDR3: CASSSGWAENTIYF

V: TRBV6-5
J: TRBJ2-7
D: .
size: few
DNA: TGTGCCAGCAGTTACTCGACGGAGGTGGGCGAGCAGTACTTC
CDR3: CASSYSTEVGEQYF

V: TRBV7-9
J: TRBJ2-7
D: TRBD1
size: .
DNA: TGTGCCAGCACCCACGCAGGGGGTACCTACGAGCAGTACTTC
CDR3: CASTHAGGTYEQYF

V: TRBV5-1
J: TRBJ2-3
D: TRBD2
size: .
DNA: TGCGCCAGCAGCCTCGGGACTAGCGGGGGCCCCACAGATACGCAGTATTTT
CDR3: CASSLGTSGGPTDTQYF

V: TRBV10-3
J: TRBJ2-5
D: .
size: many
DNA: TGTGCCATCAGTGAGTCGAATTCTAACCCTCGAGAGACCCAGTACTTC
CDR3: CAISESNSNPRETQYF

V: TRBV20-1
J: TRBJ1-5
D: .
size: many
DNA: TGCAGTGCTAGATCAGGGGTGCATCAGCCCCAGCATTTT
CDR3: CSARSGVHQPQHF

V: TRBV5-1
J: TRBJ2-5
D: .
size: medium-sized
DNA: TGCGCCAGCAGCTTGGATCAGCAAGAGACCCAGTACTTC
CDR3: CASSLDQQETQYF

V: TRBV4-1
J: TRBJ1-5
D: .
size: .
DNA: TGCGCCAGCAGCCCAGGGACTTTCCGGGATAGCAATCAGCCCCAGCATTTT
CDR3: CASSPGTFRDSNQPQHF

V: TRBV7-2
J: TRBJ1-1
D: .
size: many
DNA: TGTGCCAGCAGCTTAGGGCTTACCCAGGGGAGGTACCCTGAAGCTTTCTTT
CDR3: CASSLGLTQGRYPEAFF

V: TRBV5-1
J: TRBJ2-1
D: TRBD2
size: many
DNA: TGCGCCAGCAGCTTAGCTAGCGGGGGGGCCGATAAGCAGTTCTTC
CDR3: CASSLASGGADKQFF

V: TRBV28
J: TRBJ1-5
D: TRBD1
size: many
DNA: TGTGCCAGCAGCATCATACAGGGGAGCAATCAGCCCCAGCATTTT
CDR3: CASSIIQGSNQPQHF

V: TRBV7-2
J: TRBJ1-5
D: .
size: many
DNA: TGTGCCAGCAGCTTCTTAGATAATCAGCCCCAGCATTTT
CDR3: CASSFLDNQPQHF

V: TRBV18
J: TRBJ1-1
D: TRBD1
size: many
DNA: TGTGCCAGCTCACCCTCCCTAGACAGGGTGGGCACTGAAGCTTTCTTT
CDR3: CASSPSLDRVGTEAFF

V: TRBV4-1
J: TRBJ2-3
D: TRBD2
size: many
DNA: TGCGCCAGCAGCCAAATTTTGCGGGGGGGGTACGGGCCAGATACGCAGTATTTT
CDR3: CASSQILRGGYGPDTQYF

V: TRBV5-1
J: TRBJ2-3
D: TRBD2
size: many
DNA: TGCGCCAGCAGCTCCTGGACTAGCGGGCCCCGCACAGATACGCAGTATTTT
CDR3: CASSSWTSGPRTDTQYF

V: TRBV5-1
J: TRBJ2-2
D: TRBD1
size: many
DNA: TGCGCCAGCAGCGAGGGGACAGTGAACACCGGGGAGCTGTTTTTT
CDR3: CASSEGTVNTGELFF

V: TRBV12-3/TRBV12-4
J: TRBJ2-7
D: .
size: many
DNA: TGTGCCAGCAGTCGACAGACGGCCTACGAGCAGTACTTC
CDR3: CASSRQTAYEQYF

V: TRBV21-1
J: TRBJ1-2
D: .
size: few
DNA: TGTGCCAGCAGCAACTCCCCGGGGCGGGGGTATGGCTACACCTTC
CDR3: CASSNSPGRGYGYTF

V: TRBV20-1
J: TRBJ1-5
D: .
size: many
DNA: TGCAGTGCTAGCGATCGGGACGGAGGAAATCAGCCCCAGCATTTT
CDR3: CSASDRDGGNQPQHF

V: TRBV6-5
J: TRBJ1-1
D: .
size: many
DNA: TGTGCCAGCAGTTATGTGTATATAGGGGGAAACACTGAAGCTTTCTTT
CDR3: CASSYVYIGGNTEAFF

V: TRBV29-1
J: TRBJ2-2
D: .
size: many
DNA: TGCAGCGTTGTTGGGAAGAACACCGGGGAGCTGTTTTTT
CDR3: CSVVGKNTGELFF

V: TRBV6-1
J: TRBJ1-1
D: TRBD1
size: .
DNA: TGTGCCAGCAGCACGATACAGGGGGCTATTGAAGCTTTCTTT
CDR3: CASSTIQGAIEAFF

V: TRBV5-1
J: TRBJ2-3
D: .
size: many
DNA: TGCGCCAGCAGCTTGGAGGGGCCAGGGCGCACAGATACGCAGTATTTT
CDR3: CASSLEGPGRTDTQYF

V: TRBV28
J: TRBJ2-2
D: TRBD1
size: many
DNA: TGTGCCAGCAGTTTTGGGGACAGGGGCACCGGGGAGCTGTTTTTT
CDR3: CASSFGDRGTGELFF

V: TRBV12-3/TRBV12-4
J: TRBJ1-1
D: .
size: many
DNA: TGTGCCAGCAGTTTAGCGCTATTGTCGAACACTGAAGCTTTCTTT
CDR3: CASSLALLSNTEAFF

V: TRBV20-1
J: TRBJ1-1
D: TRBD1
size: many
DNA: TGCAGTGCAACAGGGGAACAGAACACTGAAGCTTTCTTT
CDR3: CSATGEQNTEAFF

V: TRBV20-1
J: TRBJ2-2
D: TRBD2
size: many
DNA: TGCAGTGCTAGATGGGCGGGGAGGGTCACCGGGGAGCTGTTTTTT
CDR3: CSARWAGRVTGELFF

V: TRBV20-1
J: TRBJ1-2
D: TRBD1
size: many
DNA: TGCAGTGCTACTAGGACAGGGCAAGATGGCTACACCTTC
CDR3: CSATRTGQDGYTF

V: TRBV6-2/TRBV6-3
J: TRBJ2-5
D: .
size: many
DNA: TGTGCCAGCAGCCAACGGGGGTGGGTTTTGGAGACCCAGTACTTC
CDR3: CASSQRGWVLETQYF

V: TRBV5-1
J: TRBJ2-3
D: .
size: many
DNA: TGCGCCAGCAGCTTGCCGGGGGCGGCCGGCTCAGATACGCAGTATTTT
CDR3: CASSLPGAAGSDTQYF

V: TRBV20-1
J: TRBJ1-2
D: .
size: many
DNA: TGCAGTGCTAGAGAACCTCACGAGGGTATACGGTTCTATGGCTACACCTTC
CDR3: CSAREPHEGIRFYGYTF

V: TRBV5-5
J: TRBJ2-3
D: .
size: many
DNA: TGTGCCAGCAGCTTGGGTCCGCGTAGGGGAGAAGATACGCAGTATTTT
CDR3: CASSLGPRRGEDTQYF

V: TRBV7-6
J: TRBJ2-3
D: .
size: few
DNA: TGTGCCAGCAGCCCTGCTCAACGCACAGATACGCAGTATTTT
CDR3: CASSPAQRTDTQYF

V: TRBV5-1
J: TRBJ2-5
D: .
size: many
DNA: TGCGCCAGCAGCTTGGCTTTGATGAGTCAAGAGACCCAGTACTTC
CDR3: CASSLALMSQETQYF

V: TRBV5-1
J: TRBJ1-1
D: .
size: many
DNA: TGCGCCAGCACTTCGGGGCCGGGCACTGAAGCTTTCTTT
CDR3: CASTSGPGTEAFF

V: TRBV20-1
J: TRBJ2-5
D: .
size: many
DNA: TGCAGTGCAGGGGCCGAGGAGACCCAGTACTTC
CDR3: CSAGAEETQYF

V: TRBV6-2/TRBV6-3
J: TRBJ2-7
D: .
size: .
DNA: TGTGCCAGCCGGCCCCCGGCCTCCTACGAGCAGTACTTC
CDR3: CASRPPASYEQYF

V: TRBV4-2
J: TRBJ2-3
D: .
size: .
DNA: TGTGCCAGCAGCCAAGCCCGACGGGGACGGCCAGATACGCAGTATTTT
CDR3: CASSQARRGRPDTQYF

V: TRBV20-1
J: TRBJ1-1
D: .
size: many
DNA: TGCAGTGCTCCGAAGGAGAACACTGAAGCTTTCTTT
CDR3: CSAPKENTEAFF

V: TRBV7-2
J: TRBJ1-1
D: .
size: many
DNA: TGTGCCAGCAGCTTACTGGCGCCACCCGACACTGAAGCTTTCTTT
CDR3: CASSLLAPPDTEAFF

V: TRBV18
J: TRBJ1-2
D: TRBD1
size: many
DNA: TGTGCCAGCTCACCTCAGGACAGGGCGACTAACTATGGCTACACCTTC
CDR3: CASSPQDRATNYGYTF

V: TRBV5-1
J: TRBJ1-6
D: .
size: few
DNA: TGCGCCAGCAGCTCCGAAGGCCACGGTTCACCCCTCCACTTT
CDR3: CASSSEGHGSPLHF

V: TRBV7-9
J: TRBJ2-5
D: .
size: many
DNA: TGTGCCAGCAGCTCTATCATGGACGGGACTCACGGGGGAGAGACCCAGTACTTC
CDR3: CASSSIMDGTHGGETQYF

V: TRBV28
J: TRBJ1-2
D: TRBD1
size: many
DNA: TGTGCCAGCAGTCTCACGACAGGGACAATCTATGGCTACACCTTC
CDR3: CASSLTTGTIYGYTF

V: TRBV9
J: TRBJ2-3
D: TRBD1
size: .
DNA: TGTGCCAGCAGCGTAGAGGGGGCCAGAGATACGCAGTATTTT
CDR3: CASSVEGARDTQYF

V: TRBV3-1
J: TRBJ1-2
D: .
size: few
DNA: TGTGCCAGCAGCCAAACAGCTATTGAGGACTATGGCTACACCTTC
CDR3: CASSQTAIEDYGYTF

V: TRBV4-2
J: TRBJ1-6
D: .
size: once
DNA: TGTGCCAGCAGCCAAGACCCCAGTAATTTCAAACCCCTCCACTTT
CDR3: CASSQDPSNFKPLHF

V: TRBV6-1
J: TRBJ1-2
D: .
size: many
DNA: TGTGCCAGCAGTGACAGGGGCAACTATGGCTACACCTTC
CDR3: CASSDRGNYGYTF

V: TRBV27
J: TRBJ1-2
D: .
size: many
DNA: TGTGCCAGCAGCACCCATCGGGGCGGCTACACCTTC
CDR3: CASSTHRGGYTF

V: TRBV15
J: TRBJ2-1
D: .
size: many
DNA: TGTGCCACCAGCAGAGATGTGACCCGGGCGTACAATGAGCAGTTCTTC
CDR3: CATSRDVTRAYNEQFF

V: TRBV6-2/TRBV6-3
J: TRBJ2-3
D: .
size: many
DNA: TGTGCCAGCAGTTTAAGCCGAACAGCAGATACGCAGTATTTT
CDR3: CASSLSRTADTQYF

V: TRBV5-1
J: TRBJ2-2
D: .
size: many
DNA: TGCGCCAGCAGCGGGACGGACAACACCGGGGAGCTGTTTTTT
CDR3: CASSGTDNTGELFF

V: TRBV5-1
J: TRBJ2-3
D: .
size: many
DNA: TGCGCCAGCAGCCCGGACGGCCACACAGATACGCAGTATTTT
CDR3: CASSPDGHTDTQYF

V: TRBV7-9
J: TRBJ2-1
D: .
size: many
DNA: TGTGCCAGCAGCTTCGATTTAAGCTACAATGAGCAGTTCTTC
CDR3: CASSFDLSYNEQFF

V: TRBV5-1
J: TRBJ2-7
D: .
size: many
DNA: TGCGCCAGCAGCAGGGACGGACTCTACGAGCAGTACTTC
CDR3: CASSRDGLYEQYF

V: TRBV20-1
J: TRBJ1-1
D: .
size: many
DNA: TGCAGTGCCCCAGACGGGGGGTCCACTGAAGCTTTCTTT
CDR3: CSAPDGGSTEAFF